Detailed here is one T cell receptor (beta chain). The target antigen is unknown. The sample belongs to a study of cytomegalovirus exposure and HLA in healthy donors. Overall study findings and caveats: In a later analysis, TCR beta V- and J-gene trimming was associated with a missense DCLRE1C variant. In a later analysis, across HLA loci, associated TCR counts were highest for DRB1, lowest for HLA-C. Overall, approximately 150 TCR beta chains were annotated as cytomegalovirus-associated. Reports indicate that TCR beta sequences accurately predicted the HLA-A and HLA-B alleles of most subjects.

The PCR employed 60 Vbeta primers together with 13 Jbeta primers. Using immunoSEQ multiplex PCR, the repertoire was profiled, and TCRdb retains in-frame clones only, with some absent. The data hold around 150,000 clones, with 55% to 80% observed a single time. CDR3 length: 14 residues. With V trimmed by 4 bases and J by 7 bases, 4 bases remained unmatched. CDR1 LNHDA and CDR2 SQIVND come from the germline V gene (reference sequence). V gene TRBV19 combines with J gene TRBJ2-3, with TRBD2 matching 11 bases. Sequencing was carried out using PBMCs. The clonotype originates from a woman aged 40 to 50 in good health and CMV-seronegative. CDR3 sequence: CASSTLAGGHTQYF. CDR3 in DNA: TGTGCCAGTAGTACTCTAGCGGGGGGCCATACGCAGTATTTT.